The sequence of this TCR beta chain was determined in a study of cytomegalovirus exposure and HLA in healthy donors (dated by TCRdb to the late 2010s). Looking at the study overall: According to an earlier analysis of a few hundred of the donors, some 180 million T cells yielded 90 million to 130 million unique TCR beta sequences and 276 Gb of sequence data. Of the roughly 420 genotyped donors, 75% to 85% were placed in the genetic ancestry cluster associated with self-reported Caucasian donors. HLA typing included class I and class II loci at four-digit resolution. The T cell repertoires of around 730 subjects were profiled by immunosequencing and related to cytomegalovirus serostatus. Along with the approximately 620-subject first cohort, a separate validation cohort of 120 different subjects was used. An early release covering 500 to 750 HLA-typed donors comprised approximately 300 gigabases of sequencing data and around 85 million unique TCR sequences. All discovery cohort repertoires had been generated using a single sequencing platform. A later analysis re-examined previously published TCR beta repertoires from just over 650 donors and added high-resolution HLA genotyping to investigate patterns of TCR occurrence. Donor age, sex, ethnicity and CMV serostatus were compiled together with the repertoire data. The study aimed to test whether cataloging public T cell receptors could reveal signatures of past pathogen exposure. The later analysis used no new phenotypic data to find candidate immune exposures, relying instead on TCR beta sequences and their occurrence across donors. Among about 400 genotyped donors of the cohort, an average of approximately 240,000 unique TCR beta nucleotide sequences was sequenced per donor, of which about 18% were non-productive. To predict cytomegalovirus infection status, the study brought together high-throughput TCR immunosequencing, statistical association of individual TCRs with disease status, and machine learning. A handful of DR-DQ haplotypes were handled as single units for association and clustering because linkage in the cohort was strong. In a later genetic analysis, genome-wide SNP genotypes for about 65% of the 666 donors were used, and that subset was treated as a discovery cohort. Typing coverage differed by locus: A, B, C, DRB1 and DQB1 were typed in about 620-630 donors, DQA1 in around 500, DPA1 in around 600, and DPB1 in just under 490. To decide whether each TCR beta V gene segment behaved as functional or pseudogenic, an earlier analysis of some 540 of the donors relied on high-throughput TCR beta sequencing. General conclusions and limits of the study: In a later analysis, HLA-associated TCR beta chains showed more clonal expansion and lower generation probabilities than non-associated chains that were equally common. A cluster of highly shared sequence variants was judged likely to be a technical artifact of the sequencing pipeline. Only TCR beta chains were sequenced in this cohort, and the absence of alpha or paired-chain data limited detectable features. HLA typing was unavailable for some donors at each locus, so association tests used only the typed subset. A total of 150 to 200 TCR beta chains were listed by the study as associated with cytomegalovirus. A further reported finding was that TCR beta sequences accurately predicted the HLA-A and HLA-B alleles for most subjects in the first cohort. Broadly in line with IMGT annotations, most TCR beta V segments showed up in productive rearrangements about 90% or about 30% of the time in an earlier analysis of a few hundred of the donors. It was suggested by the authors that the approach could potentially be generalized to other disease states and immunological phenotypes. A later analysis found that TCR association rates varied across HLA loci, with DRB1 alleles showing the most associated TCRs and HLA-C alleles the fewest. Linkage disequilibrium might explain the correlated functional status among segregating V segments, but an unknown experimental factor could not be excluded. Most TCR sequences were seen in very few donors, while some public TCRs were found in many individuals. Specific HLA alleles were associated with 15,000 to 20,000 TCR beta sequences at a false discovery rate of 0.05 in a later analysis. The classifier was reported to diagnose cytomegalovirus status with high specificity and sensitivity in both the original cohort and the validation cohort. Several of the top co-occurrence clusters appeared to be linked to parvovirus B19, influenza, CMV and Epstein-Barr virus, according to a later analysis. Because counts were too low, seventeen rarely observed V segments, including chromosome 9 orphons, were excluded from the earlier analysis of 587 of the donors. CMV serostatus was the only immune exposure information available for the cohort. A later analysis found that most CMV-associated TCR beta chains appeared HLA-restricted, with HLA associations seemingly driven largely by CMV exposure. When HLA alleles, especially DR and DQ, strongly co-occurred, attributing TCR associations to individual alleles was difficult. According to a later genetic analysis, donors in an Asian-associated ancestry cluster had fewer N-insertions in productive TCRs than the approximately 700-donor mean. A few of the identified cytomegalovirus-associated TCR beta chains were confirmed in vitro to be specific for cytomegalovirus antigens. An association between a missense DCLRE1C variant and V-gene and J-gene trimming of TCR beta chains was found in a later genetic analysis and replicated in an independent cohort. Presence/absence analyses assumed roughly uniform sequencing depth across donors, an assumption that may not hold.

The cohort consisted of fewer than 700 healthy bone marrow donors. All cohort members were sampled while nominally healthy, although unrecorded immune exposures were likely present. Of the approximately 700 cohort members, more than 250 had a positive CMV serostatus and approximately 370 had a negative one, while no CMV serostatus was recorded for the donor. Each donor provided a peripheral blood sample, and peripheral blood mononuclear cells were used for TCR beta sequencing. The Qiagen DNeasy Blood Extraction Kit was used to extract genomic DNA from the blood cell samples. The library was built by means of the immunoSEQ multiplex PCR assay. The multiplex PCR relied on a mix of 60 forward primers for TCR Vbeta segments and 13 reverse primers for TCR Jbeta segments. The CDR3 region of rearranged TCR beta genes was amplified from genomic DNA with a multiplex PCR assay. The Illumina HiSeq System was used to sequence the amplified TCR beta libraries as 87-base-pair reads. The authors' analysis ran thus. Across the 500 to 750 repertoires, a later analysis counted approximately 75 million unique TCR beta chains, approximately 12 million of which were shared by at least two donors. Raw reads were error-corrected and collapsed into unique sequences by a nearest-neighbor algorithm in which closely related sequences were merged to remove PCR and sequencing errors. Alignment of CDR3 sequences to IMGT reference sequences was used to assign V, D and J gene segments. For a sequence to be retained, at least a six-nucleotide match to both a V gene segment and a J gene segment was required. A rearrangement counted as productive if the CDR3 had no stop codons and remained in frame with V and J, and every other rearrangement counted as non-productive. Following IMGT convention, CDR3 was defined as the stretch from the second conserved V-encoded cysteine up to the conserved J-encoded phenylalanine. The earlier analysis of about 610 of the donors excluded sequences that lacked an unambiguous match to a single V gene segment. In an earlier analysis of 450 to 750 of the donors, a V segment was called functional when productive rearrangements were above 56.7%, and segregating when the standard deviation between donors exceeded 5%. A statistical classification framework was built to diagnose cytomegalovirus status from the catalog of TCR beta chain sequences. V and J gene assignment, in a later analysis, came from comparing TCR nucleotide sequences with IMGT/GENE-DB human TR gene sequences. The TCRdist pipeline was used in a later analysis to assign CDR3 sequences and most-parsimonious VDJ recombination scenarios. In a later analysis, every TCR beta chain was defined by the combination of its CDR3 amino acid sequence and its V-gene family, and reads without a unique V-gene family were dropped. In a later analysis, 450 to 600 highly shared, low-generation-probability nucleotide sequences were removed to address suspected cross-contamination and a sequencing artifact. A later analysis calculated a clonal expansion index for each public chain from normalized within-repertoire ranks of inferred template counts. In a later analysis, generation probabilities were computed using a VDJ recombination model fitted to out-of-frame rearrangements, and the results were checked against IGoR. Hypergeometric tests were used in a later analysis to score TCR-TCR, TCR-HLA and TCR-CMV co-occurrence, with a repertoire-size bias correction applied to the TCR pairs. To estimate false discovery rates, a later analysis permuted the HLA or CMV assignments 20 times. A later analysis grouped co-occurring TCRs with DBSCAN, adding TCRdist sequence similarity when clustering within HLA-allele-positive subsets. Repertoires with fewer than 30,000 or more than 120,000 public chains were left out of co-occurrence clustering, as were a handful of repertoires with anomalous nucleotide sharing. Here the immuneACCESS table is served through TCRdb, limited to in-frame sequences with V and J called. Missing clones are a known gap in these copies; in checked studies unresolved V genes cover under half, and the rest lacks a known reason. That table is the source of V, J and clone size, and D and trimming were worked out from the DNA. Within this sample are 150,000 to 200,000 clones, with 72% of them counted one time only. The ten biggest clones cover about 2.5% of the sample.

This clone was seen a handful of times. Its antigen has not been determined. No base-level quality is on record; no much larger clone is a single base apart. The sequence was collected from a human donor in good health. The sample comprised PBMCs.

CDR3 region: CASSLQGVRSYEQYF. The DNA sequence follows: TGTGCCAGCAGCTTGCAAGGGGTTAGGTCCTACGAGCAGTACTTC. Recombination linked TRBV5-6 to TRBJ2-7; perhaps TRBD1 is the D gene, with 5 bases matching. V is pared back by 1 base and J by 1 base, with 12 bases lying between the germline termini. The CDR3 covers 15 residues, taking in both the cysteine and the phenylalanine. Only CDR3 DNA is held: 45 bases, read in frame from base 1. CDR1 SGHDT and CDR2 YYEEEE are derived from the germline V gene.